Each of the 21 T cell receptor beta chains below was sequenced from the same sample in a study of OX40 agonist ivuxolimab in advanced cancers. Sequencing used immunoSEQ multiplex PCR; TCRdb keeps in-frame clones, though not all of them. The table records 20,000 or so clones, roughly four fifths of them present only once. Sequenced material: CD4+ or CD8+ T cells sorted from blood, taken in a trial of the OX40 agonist ivuxolimab. The receptors were sampled from an adult with an advanced solid tumor such as melanoma, head and neck, liver or kidney cancer.

This chain connects TRBV6-6 to TRBJ2-3, with 8 nucleotides matching TRBD2. The germline V gene encodes CDR1 MNHNY and CDR2 SVGAGI (reference sequence). The CDR3 length is 14 residues. After removal of 10 bases from V and 2 bases from J, the junction contained 8 bases not matched to a gene. This CDR3 is CATGLALSTDTQYF. The CDR3 nucleotides are TGTGCCACCGGACTAGCCCTTTCCACAGATACGCAGTATTTT.

The chain carries TRBV7-9 and TRBJ2-5; tentatively, D is TRBD1 or TRBD2 (6 bases each). This CDR3 spans 13 amino acids. V lost 1 base, J lost 11 bases, and 14 bases lay in between. In germline, CDR1 is SEHNR, CDR2 FQNEAQ (reference sequence). The chain's CDR3 is CASSLGTDREQYF. The CDR3 nucleotides read TGTGCCAGCAGCTTAGGGACAGACCGGGAGCAGTACTTC.

V gene TRBV19 combines with J gene TRBJ2-2; TRBD2 matches at 12 bases. Looked up from germline, CDR1 is LNHDA and CDR2 is SQIVND (reference sequence). CDR3 size: 15 residues. Losses at the gene ends were 6 bases for V and 4 bases for J; bases not matched to a gene: 3. CDR3: CASRTSGSGTGELFF. The DNA for the CDR3 is TGTGCCAGTAGGACTAGCGGGAGCGGCACCGGGGAGCTGTTTTTT.

The rearrangement links TRBV5-1 to TRBJ1-4, with TRBD1 identical over 7 bases. The CDR3 has 14 amino acids. Germline CDR1 and CDR2: SGHRS and YFSETQ. V lost 4 bases to trimming and J lost 4 bases; unmatched junction nucleotides: 4. The CDR3 coding sequence is TGCGCCAGCAGCCAGGACAGGATTAATGAAAAACTGTTTTTT. It yields the protein CASSQDRINEKLFF.

Only a few counts were recorded for this clone. The rearrangement uses TRBV7-3 and TRBJ1-1; the match to TRBD1 covers 7 bases. The CDR3 length is 13 residues. V lost 6 bases and J lost 4; bases outside the gene matches: 5. Germline values: CDR1 SGHTA, CDR2 FQGTGA. The CDR3 region is CASREGAGTEAFF. The CDR3 nucleotides read TGTGCCAGCAGGGAGGGGGCTGGCACTGAAGCTTTCTTT. Using reference TRBV7-3 and TRBJ1-1 for the parts outside the CDR3, the full variable domain is GAGVSQTPSNKVTEKGKYVELRCDPISGHTALYWYRQSLGQGPEFLIYFQGTGAADDSGLPNDRFFAVRPEGSVSTLKIQRTERGDSAVYLCASREGAGTEAFFGQGTRLTVV.

The chain is built from TRBV6-5 and TRBJ1-2; perhaps TRBD1 as D (5 bases). The germline V gene has CDR1 MNHEY and CDR2 SVGAGI. The ends were cut back, 2 bases at V and 8 bases at J, with 12 bases in the middle. The CDR3 loop spans 13 amino acids. In DNA, the CDR3 is TGTGCCAGCAGTTACGGGGGACTCTTGGGCTACACCTTC. It is translated as CASSYGGLLGYTF.

The chain uses TRBV14 and TRBJ2-6, with TRBD1 matching 9 bases. The CDR3 has 18 residues. The V and J ends lost 3 bases and 4 bases, in that order; junction bases with no gene match: 10. CDR1 and CDR2 from the germline V gene are SGHDN and FVKESK. For the CDR3, the DNA is TGTGCCAGCAGCCACCTTCAGGGACAGGGATCCGGGGCCAACGTCCTGACTTTC. Residues: CASSHLQGQGSGANVLTF.

The chain carries TRBV7-3 and TRBJ2-1; TRBD2 agrees at 8 bases. Germline V lookup: CDR1 SGHTA, CDR2 FQGTGA. This CDR3 region has 16 residues. The J segment lost 4 bases and the V segment lost 1 base, leaving 6 bases of the junction unmatched. CDR3 residues: CASSLSPGLGYNEQFF. In nucleotides, the CDR3 is TGTGCCAGCAGCTTAAGCCCGGGACTAGGGTACAATGAGCAGTTCTTC.

The chain uses TRBV2 and TRBJ2-3; TRBD1 agrees at 8 bases. The CDR3 runs 15 residues. Germline V gives CDR1 SNHLY, CDR2 FYNNEI. Trimming removed 8 bases from V and 3 bases from J; junction bases left unmatched: 10. CDR3 in DNA: TGTGCCAGCCGCCTTACAGGGGGTCCTACAGATACGCAGTATTTT. Translation: CASRLTGGPTDTQYF.

Comment on this clone: Different DNA sequences within this sample yield the same CDR3. The chain couples TRBV30 to TRBJ2-7, with 8 bases identical to TRBD2. This CDR3 comprises 14 residues. V trimming: 5 bases; J trimming: 3 bases; junction bases outside the gene matches: 9. CDR1 and CDR2 (germline): GTSNPN, SVGIG (reference sequence). CDR3 in DNA: TGTGCCTGGCGGCCGGGGGGGGGCCTCTACGAGCAGTACTTC. Translation gives CAWRPGGGLYEQYF.

The chain joins TRBV19 to TRBJ2-2; the D gene is possibly TRBD2 (6 bases). The CDR3 contains 15 residues. CDR1 LNHDA and CDR2 SQIVND come from the germline V gene (reference sequence). Between the trimmed V and J ends, which lost 7 bases and 3 bases, there was a span of 15 bases. This CDR3 is CASIGRRGYTGELFF. The DNA for the CDR3 is TGTGCCAGTATCGGTCGGCGGGGCTACACCGGGGAGCTGTTTTTT.

The chain joins TRBV11-2 to TRBJ1-2, with D tentatively TRBD1 (5 bases). Trimming cost V 4 bases and J 2 bases, with 17 bases left between them. The CDR3 length is 16 residues. In germline, CDR1 is SGHAT, CDR2 FQNNGV. The CDR3 is CASSSNAGPTNYGYTF. The CDR3, as DNA: TGTGCCAGCAGCTCAAATGCGGGACCGACGAACTATGGCTACACCTTC.

The sample holds a few counts of this clone. This chain connects TRBV10-3 to TRBJ1-2; D not resolved. The germline V gene encodes CDR1 ENHRY and CDR2 SYGVKD. The CDR3 runs 13 residues. The V and J ends lost 10 bases and 6 bases respectively, with 18 bases between them. For the CDR3, the DNA is TGTGCCACTAATACAGCCATGGATCATGGCTACACCTTC. This codes for CATNTAMDHGYTF.

V and J are TRBV23-1 and TRBJ2-7; TRBD2 aligns across 8 bases. TRBV23-1 carries the ORF label, with uncertain function. The CDR3 spans 17 residues. The junction had 13 bases not matched to a gene; V was cut back by 4 bases and J by 2 bases. Here the CDR3 reads CASSPLQVAGITYEQYF. The CDR3 DNA sequence: TGCGCCAGCAGTCCTCTCCAGGTAGCGGGAATCACCTACGAGCAGTACTTC.

This rearrangement joins TRBV19 to TRBJ2-2, with 8 bases fitting TRBD1. This CDR3 comprises 13 residues. With 10 bases clipped from V and 5 bases from J, the junction kept 6 bases outside the gene matches. Per the germline V gene, CDR1 is LNHDA and CDR2 is SQIVND (reference sequence). CDR3 coding DNA: TGTGCCACGAGGACAGGGCGTACCGGGGAGCTGTTTTTT. This encodes CATRTGRTGELFF.

This clone was counted once. V gene TRBV7-2 combines with J gene TRBJ2-1; D remains unclear. CDR3 length: 13 residues. Deletions cut 4 bases from V and 9 bases from J, with 13 bases between. Germline V lookup: CDR1 SGHTA, CDR2 FQGNSA. The CDR3 nucleotides read TGTGCCAGCAGCTCTAGTAACTGGTCTGAGCAGTTCTTC. Amino acid sequence: CASSSSNWSEQFF.

The CDR3 loop reads CAWSASSDQPQHF. The CDR3 DNA is TGTGCCTGGAGTGCCTCATCGGATCAGCCCCAGCATTTT. V is TRBV30 and J is TRBJ1-5; no clear D gene. V was clipped by 1 base and J by 5 bases, with 9 bases between them. This CDR3 comprises 13 residues. Germline V CDR1 and CDR2: GTSNPN, SVGIG (reference sequence).

The V and J genes are TRBV7-9 and TRBJ1-1; no firm D call. The germline CDR1 and CDR2 sequences are SEHNR and FQNEAQ (reference sequence). This CDR3 contains 15 residues. V was trimmed by 2 bases and J by 4 bases, leaving 14 bases between them. This CDR3 is CASSLFSRVGTEAFF. Here the CDR3 DNA reads TGTGCCAGCAGCTTATTTTCGCGTGTGGGCACTGAAGCTTTCTTT.

This clone was observed a handful of times. The V gene is TRBV6-1, the J gene TRBJ2-3, with 7 positions matching TRBD2. The CDR3 runs 14 residues. CDR1 is MNHNS, CDR2 SASEGT, per germline. The junction had 8 bases not matched to a gene; V was cut back by 8 bases and J by 3 bases. CDR3 amino acids: CASLGFGGTDTQYF. The CDR3 bases are TGTGCCAGCTTGGGCTTCGGGGGGACAGATACGCAGTATTTT.

The rearrangement uses TRBV28 and TRBJ2-7, with TRBD2 identical over 7 bases. V was pared by 6 bases and J by 5 bases, with 7 bases of the junction left unmatched. This CDR3 contains 13 residues. Per the germline V gene, CDR1 is MDHEN and CDR2 is SYDVKM. The CDR3 is CASRRTRGDEQYF. In DNA, the CDR3 is TGTGCCAGCAGAAGGACTAGGGGTGACGAGCAGTACTTC. The whole variable domain, remainder taken from reference TRBV28 and TRBJ2-7, is DVKVTQSSRYLVKRTGEKVFLECVQDMDHENMFWYRQDPGLGLRLIYFSYDVKMKEKGDIPEGYSVSREKKERFSLILESASTNQTSMYLCASRRTRGDEQYFGPGTRLTVT.

J is TRBJ2-1 and V is TRBV28; TRBD1 matches at 7 bases. The CDR3 covers 15 residues. The germline CDR1 and CDR2 sequences are MDHEN and SYDVKM. Trimming at V came to 4 bases and at J to 7 bases, leaving 10 bases not matched to a gene. CDR3 bases: TGTGCCAGCAGTTCCCTACAGGGGATGGGGAATGAGCAGTTCTTC. It yields the protein CASSSLQGMGNEQFF. Filled out from reference TRBV28 and TRBJ2-1, the complete variable domain reads DVKVTQSSRYLVKRTGEKVFLECVQDMDHENMFWYRQDPGLGLRLIYFSYDVKMKEKGDIPEGYSVSREKKERFSLILESASTNQTSMYLCASSSLQGMGNEQFFGPGTRLTVL.